Listed here are 15 T cell receptor beta chains from one sample, sequenced in a study of regulatory T cells in long-lasting Graves disease. Noted time point: newly diagnosed GD, antithyroid drugs for less than 3 months. PBMC RNA was the source of the TCR library. Arm-PCR of CDR3 regions and iRepertoire HTBI primers were used to build TCR beta libraries. MiXCR, run by TCRdb on the multiplex PCR reads, gives a single entry per CDR3 protein. The sample has hundreds of thousands of distinct CDR3 sequences, 15% to 20% seen once; the top ten hold 15% to 20%. This sample was also put to use in a study of T cells in Graves' hyperthyroidism and ophthalmopathy.

This specimen consisted of peripheral blood mononuclear cells (PBMCs), obtained at new diagnosis, from a patient treated with antithyroid drugs. The receptors were gathered from a woman in her 30s with Graves disease.

The table lists this clonotype with a few counts. V usage is TRBV15 and J usage is TRBJ2-7, with D possibly being TRBD2 (6 bases). This CDR3 region has 12 residues. V was pared by 4 bases and J by 12 bases, with 16 bases between. The germline V gene has CDR1 LNHNV and CDR2 YYDKDF (reference sequence). This chain's CDR3 is CATSTKGGPRYF. CDR3 nucleotides: TGTGCCACCAGCACAAAAGGAGGGCCGAGGTACTTC.

This chain connects TRBV7-6 to TRBJ2-3, with D possibly TRBD2 on 5 matching bases. Germline CDR1 SGHVS, CDR2 FNYEAQ. This CDR3 region has 18 residues. V dropped 1 base and J dropped 0 bases, with 17 bases sitting between them. CDR3 region: CASSLDPKVAISTDTQYF. The CDR3 DNA reads as TGTGCCAGCAGCTTAGACCCAAAGGTAGCGATCAGCACAGATACGCAGTATTTT. The full variable domain, rest sourced from reference TRBV7-6 and TRBJ2-3, is GAGVSQSPRYKVTKRGQDVALRCDPISGHVSLYWYRQALGQGPEFLTYFNYEAQQDKSGLPNDRFSAERPEGSISTLTIQRTEQRDSAMYRCASSLDPKVAISTDTQYFGPGTRLTVL.

V and J are TRBV4-1 and TRBJ2-7; D is perhaps TRBD1 or TRBD2 (5 bases each). The CDR3 runs 16 residues. Germline CDR1 MGHRA, CDR2 YSYEKL. Trimming took 3 bases from V and 5 from J, leaving 20 bases between them. The chain's CDR3 is CASSHPGTTSEDEQYF. The CDR3 region has the DNA TGCGCCAGCAGCCACCCCGGGACCACCTCCGAGGACGAGCAGTACTTC.

In this sample, this clonotype turned up many times. The chain joins TRBV28 to TRBJ2-3; D possibly matches TRBD1 or TRBD2 (5 bases each). CDR3 length: 15 amino acids. Germline lookup yields CDR1 MDHEN and CDR2 SYDVKM. Trimming removed 4 bases from V and 2 bases from J, with 13 bases in between. The CDR3 loop reads CASSSPGRLTDTQYF. In DNA form, the CDR3 reads TGTGCCAGCAGTTCACCGGGACGGCTCACAGATACGCAGTATTTT.

The V call is TRBV20-1, the J call TRBJ2-4; 8 bases line up with TRBD1. Germline-derived CDR1 and CDR2 are DFQATT and SNEGSKA (reference sequence). The V and J ends lost 6 bases and 7 bases, in that order; junction bases with no gene match: 14. The CDR3 runs to 15 residues. CDR3 loop: CSASAGGALVNIQYF. The CDR3 DNA reads as TGCAGTGCCTCGGCAGGGGGCGCTTTAGTTAACATTCAGTACTTC.

This clonotype was detected only a few times. The chain has TRBV5-1 and TRBJ2-2; D gene unclear. The CDR3 totals 13 residues. V gave up 0 bases and J gave up 7 bases, with 7 bases separating them. Germline assignment: CDR1 SGHRS and CDR2 YFSETQ. CDR3 sequence (DNA): TGCGCCAGCAGCTTGGGCCTAGGCGGGGAGCTGTTTTTT. Translated, it gives CASSLGLGGELFF.

There are many counts of this clonotype. The chain combines TRBV12-3 or TRBV12-4 with TRBJ1-6; no clear D gene. V lost 9 bases to trimming and J lost 9 bases, with 9 bases between them. The CDR3 length is 11 residues. The CDR3 sequence is CASTLGSPLHF. CDR3 in DNA: TGTGCCAGTACCTTGGGTTCACCCCTCCACTTT.

This sequence joins TRBV19 and TRBJ2-5, with D tentatively TRBD2 (7 bases). The CDR3 totals 15 residues. V was shortened by 3 bases and J by 4 bases, with 15 bases between the two germline ends. Germline V lookup: CDR1 LNHDA, CDR2 SQIVND (reference sequence). CDR3 protein: CASSIRTGGGETQYF. The CDR3 nucleotides are TGTGCCAGTAGTATTAGAACGGGGGGCGGAGAGACCCAGTACTTC.

This clonotype was detected ten times or more. This rearrangement joins TRBV13 to TRBJ2-3; no clear D gene. Germline lookup yields CDR1 PRHDT and CDR2 FYEKMQ (reference sequence). The V end was cut by 4 bases, the J end by 1 base, with 12 bases between. The CDR3 length is 15 residues. CDR3 nucleotide sequence: TGTGCCAGCAGCTCAAGAGGAAGGGGCACAGATACGCAGTATTTT. This translates into CASSSRGRGTDTQYF.

This clonotype showed up just a few times. This chain joins TRBV5-6 and TRBJ1-2; D is possibly TRBD1 (5 bases). Trimming pared 3 bases from V and 5 bases from J, leaving 17 bases between. There are 15 residues in the CDR3. Germline V CDR1 and CDR2: SGHDT, YYEEEE. CDR3 loop: CASSSDTRMGYGYTF. As DNA, the CDR3 is TGTGCCAGCAGCTCGGACACACGGATGGGGTATGGCTACACCTTC.

This rearrangement joins TRBV30 to TRBJ1-5, with a possible D match to TRBD1 (6 bases). The V end was cut by 2 bases, the J end by 1 base, with 18 bases between. The germline CDR1 and CDR2 sequences are GTSNPN and SVGIG (reference sequence). CDR3 length equals 17 residues. DNA for the CDR3: TGTGCCTGGAGTCCCCCTCCCCGGGGGCTAAGCAATCAGCCCCAGCATTTT. Translating gives CAWSPPPRGLSNQPQHF.

V and J are TRBV30 and TRBJ1-5; D is ambiguous. The CDR3 contains 13 residues. V was shortened by 1 base and J by 4 bases, with 8 bases between the two germline ends. CDR1 is GTSNPN, CDR2 SVGIG, per germline (reference sequence). CDR3 amino acids: CAWSASVNQPQHF. Here the CDR3 DNA reads TGTGCCTGGAGTGCATCGGTTAATCAGCCCCAGCATTTT.

This clonotype was recorded at least ten times. The chain couples TRBV7-3 to TRBJ1-2; 9 bases align to TRBD1. The CDR3 totals 19 residues. Germline CDR1 SGHTA, CDR2 FQGTGA. The junction had 17 bases not matched to a gene; V was cut back by 1 base and J by 5 bases. The CDR3 nucleotides are TGTGCCAGCAGCTTAAAGCCTCACTCGAGGGACAGGGCCGGTTATGGCTACACCTTC. It specifies CASSLKPHSRDRAGYGYTF.

This clonotype came up a few times. The chain combines TRBV20-1 with TRBJ1-3; 7 bases are a match to TRBD1. This CDR3 spans 11 amino acids. With 6 bases clipped from V and 7 bases from J, the junction kept 3 bases outside the gene matches. CDR1 and CDR2 (germline): DFQATT, SNEGSKA (reference sequence). Written as DNA, the CDR3 is TGCAGTGCGCCGACAGGGAACACCATATATTTT. This codes for CSAPTGNTIYF.

This clonotype was detected many times. The rearrangement uses TRBV27 and TRBJ2-1; possibly TRBD1 for D (7 bases). Per germline, CDR1 MNHEY and CDR2 SMNVEV (reference sequence). V was shortened by 10 bases and J by 0 bases, with 25 bases between the two germline ends. There are 18 residues in the CDR3. CDR3 bases: TGTGCCACCAAAGGGGACAGCGGGCTCATCGGCTCCTACAATGAGCAGTTCTTC. This encodes CATKGDSGLIGSYNEQFF.